A single sample gave rise to the 24 T cell receptor beta chains below, sequenced in a study of shared clonotypes between healthy human individuals. Positively selected for CCR7, the CD45RO-negative cells used as naive CD8 cells excluded terminally differentiated effector memory CD45RA+ cells. Libraries were prepared by immunoSEQ multiplex PCR; TCRdb keeps only in-frame clonotypes and omits some of them. The sample contains roughly 770,000 clones, 96% of which appear only once. Sequenced input: naive CD8+ T cells sorted from blood. Source of these receptors: a man aged 25 to 45 in good health.

The chain links TRBV27 to TRBJ2-5; 13 bases are a match to TRBD2. J gave up 4 bases and V 4 bases, and 9 bases lay outside the gene matches. Germline CDR1 reads MNHEY; CDR2 reads SMNVEV (reference sequence). CDR3 length: 17 amino acids. CDR3 sequence (DNA): TGTGCCAGCAGTTCCCGCCCCGGACTAGCGGGAGTAGAGACCCAGTACTTC. Protein sequence: CASSSRPGLAGVETQYF.

The genes are TRBV29-1 and TRBJ2-4; D could derive from TRBD1 or TRBD2 (5 bases each). CDR3 length equals 15 residues. V was trimmed by 0 bases and J by 9 bases, leaving 18 bases between them. Germline lookup yields CDR1 SQVTM and CDR2 ANQGSEA. CDR3 sequence (DNA): TGCAGCGTTGAAGAGGGGGTGGCTGCGGACGGCATTCAGTACTTC. Encoded protein: CSVEEGVAADGIQYF.

This chain uses TRBV9 with TRBJ2-7, with TRBD2 matching over 7 bases. This CDR3 is built from 14 residues. Germline V gene data show CDR1 as SGDLS and CDR2 as YYNGEE. With V trimmed by 3 bases and J by 2 bases, 5 bases remained unmatched. Written as DNA, the CDR3 is TGTGCCAGCAGCGCCGGGGACTATGCCTACGAGCAGTACTTC. This encodes CASSAGDYAYEQYF.

The V gene is TRBV9, the J gene TRBJ2-2; no reliable D call. V was shortened by 5 bases and J by 4 bases, with 3 bases between the two germline ends. The CDR3 extends over 11 amino acids. Germline CDR1 and CDR2: SGDLS and YYNGEE. The CDR3 region is CASSLTGELFF. The CDR3 nucleotides are TGTGCCAGCAGTCTCACCGGGGAGCTGTTTTTT.

Points on this clone: Other nucleotide sequences in the sample specify the same CDR3. CDR3 loop: CASSPGTDSYEQYF. For the CDR3, the DNA is TGCGCCAGCAGCCCTGGGACAGACTCCTACGAGCAGTACTTC. The rearrangement uses TRBV5-1 and TRBJ2-7; 7 bases line up with TRBD1. Germline assignment: CDR1 SGHRS and CDR2 YFSETQ. V lost 4 bases to trimming and J lost 0 bases; unmatched junction nucleotides: 4. The CDR3 contains 14 residues.

The rearrangement joins TRBV7-2 to TRBJ2-7; 12 bases are a match to TRBD2. This CDR3 spans 15 amino acids. V was clipped by 9 bases and J by 0 bases; unmatched bases: 6. Germline-derived CDR1 and CDR2 are SGHTA and FQGNSA. The DNA for the CDR3 is TGTGCCAGTAGACTAGCGGGAGCCCCCTCCTACGAGCAGTACTTC. Protein product: CASRLAGAPSYEQYF.

The CDR3 DNA reads TGTGCCAGCAGCCCCCGGGACAAAGCTAACTATGGCTACACCTTC. This codes for CASSPRDKANYGYTF. V is TRBV4-2 and J is TRBJ1-2, with D perhaps matching TRBD1 (6 bases). CDR1 and CDR2 from the germline V gene are LGHNA and YNFKEQ. The V end lost 4 bases, the J end lost 0 bases, and 12 bases lay between the germline ends. The CDR3 length is 15 residues.

The chain combines TRBV9 with TRBJ2-1; 12 bases fit TRBD2. The CDR3 spans 18 residues. V dropped 2 bases and J dropped 3; count of bases not matched to a gene: 9. Looked up from germline, CDR1 is SGDLS and CDR2 is YYNGEE. CDR3 protein: CASSVSPRTSGVYNEQFF. CDR3 nucleotides: TGTGCCAGCAGCGTTTCCCCTCGGACTAGCGGGGTCTACAATGAGCAGTTCTTC.

V gene TRBV7-8 combines with J gene TRBJ2-1; 8 nucleotides align to TRBD2. The CDR3 has 19 amino acids. Germline V lookup: CDR1 SGHVS, CDR2 FQNEAQ. Trimming cost V 2 bases and J 2 bases; bases outside gene matches: 14. The CDR3 coding sequence is TGTGCCAGCAGCTTAATCCCCAATGAACCGGGACTAGCCTACAATGAGCAGTTCTTC. This encodes CASSLIPNEPGLAYNEQFF.

J is TRBJ2-7 and V is TRBV5-8; 7 bases match TRBD1. The ends lost 0 bases at V and 0 bases at J; junction bases unmatched: 0. CDR1 is SGHTS, CDR2 YDEGEE, per germline. This CDR3 has 14 amino acids. CDR3 amino acids: CASSLDRGSYEQYF. In DNA form, the CDR3 reads TGTGCCAGCAGCTTGGACAGGGGCTCCTACGAGCAGTACTTC.

The chain links TRBV29-1 to TRBJ1-2; D not resolved. The CDR3 has 10 residues. V lost 4 bases, J lost 13 bases, and 13 bases lay in between. The germline gives CDR1 SQVTM, CDR2 ANQGSEA. The CDR3 region is CSVGAESFTF. The CDR3 bases are TGCAGCGTTGGGGCGGAAAGTTTCACCTTC.

The chain couples TRBV9 to TRBJ2-3; TRBD2 agrees at 10 bases. V gave up 3 bases and J gave up 4 bases; unmatched junction bases: 8. The CDR3 is made up of 16 amino acids. Per germline, CDR1 SGDLS and CDR2 YYNGEE. The CDR3 spells CASSGSAGGPSDTQYF. In DNA, the CDR3 is TGTGCCAGCAGCGGATCAGCGGGAGGGCCCTCAGATACGCAGTATTTT.

This CDR3 reads CASSVGVSGSSTYEQYF. The DNA of the CDR3 is TGTGCCAGCAGCGTAGGGGTTAGCGGGAGTTCTACCTACGAGCAGTACTTC. The chain recombines TRBV9 with TRBJ2-7; 9 bases map to TRBD2. CDR1 and CDR2 from the germline V gene are SGDLS and YYNGEE. CDR3 length: 17 residues. Trimming at V came to 0 bases and at J to 2 bases, leaving 9 bases not matched to a gene. The full variable domain, completed using reference TRBV9 and TRBJ2-7, is DSGVTQTPKHLITATGQRVTLRCSPRSGDLSVYWYQQSLDQGLQFLIQYYNGEERAKGNILERFSAQQFPDLHSELNLSSLELGDSALYFCASSVGVSGSSTYEQYFGPGTRLTVT.

This clone is a singleton in its sample. This chain connects TRBV9 to TRBJ2-1; D is possibly TRBD1 (6 bases). V lost 4 bases and J 10 bases, leaving 9 bases between the germline ends. There are 11 residues in the CDR3. Germline loops: CDR1 SGDLS, CDR2 YYNGEE. Written as DNA, the CDR3 is TGTGCCAGCAGCTCAGGACAGGAGCAGTTCTTC. Amino acids: CASSSGQEQFF. The full variable domain, completed using reference TRBV9 and TRBJ2-1, is DSGVTQTPKHLITATGQRVTLRCSPRSGDLSVYWYQQSLDQGLQFLIQYYNGEERAKGNILERFSAQQFPDLHSELNLSSLELGDSALYFCASSSGQEQFFGPGTRLTVL.

The chain carries TRBV30 and TRBJ2-2; D possibly corresponds to TRBD2 (5 bases). Deletions cut 2 bases from V and 6 bases from J, with 7 bases between. The CDR3 runs 12 residues. Looked up from germline, CDR1 is GTSNPN and CDR2 is SVGIG (reference sequence). The CDR3 here is CAWSSGAGELFF. DNA of the CDR3: TGTGCCTGGAGTTCCGGGGCCGGGGAGCTGTTTTTT.

The V and J genes are TRBV27 and TRBJ2-7; D might be TRBD1 (6 bases). CDR1 MNHEY and CDR2 SMNVEV come from the germline V gene (reference sequence). CDR3 length: 14 residues. The V end lost 6 bases, the J end lost 2 bases, and 14 bases lay between the germline ends. The CDR3 DNA reads TGTGCCAGCAGCTCCGGGACACACCCCTACGAGCAGTACTTC. Its protein is CASSSGTHPYEQYF.

This clone was recorded only once. The V call is TRBV5-6, the J call TRBJ2-7; 8 bases map to TRBD2. The CDR3 is made up of 15 amino acids. Germline V CDR1 and CDR2: SGHDT, YYEEEE. V gave up 0 bases and J gave up 2 bases; unmatched junction bases: 4. The CDR3 protein is CASSLGTGGPYEQYF. DNA of the CDR3: TGTGCCAGCAGCTTGGGGACGGGAGGGCCCTACGAGCAGTACTTC.

The rearrangement links TRBV27 to TRBJ2-5; TRBD2 agrees at 7 bases. CDR1 is MNHEY, CDR2 SMNVEV, per germline (reference sequence). The CDR3 runs to 15 residues. The ends lost 3 bases at V and 5 bases at J; junction bases unmatched: 9. CDR3: CASSFGAGDEETQYF. DNA of the CDR3: TGTGCCAGCAGTTTTGGGGCGGGAGACGAGGAGACCCAGTACTTC.

The J gene is TRBJ2-2, the V gene TRBV19; 11 positions match TRBD2. Germline assignment: CDR1 LNHDA and CDR2 SQIVND (reference sequence). The CDR3 runs 17 residues. With V trimmed by 9 bases and J by 3 bases, 12 bases remained unmatched. CDR3 amino acids: CARRTSGLNRYTGELFF. For the CDR3, the DNA is TGTGCCAGACGGACTAGCGGGTTGAATAGGTACACCGGGGAGCTGTTTTTT.

V is TRBV29-1 and J is TRBJ2-1; TRBD2 aligns across 7 bases. V shed 6 bases, J shed 3 bases, and the junction held 14 bases outside the gene matches. Per the germline V gene, CDR1 is SQVTM and CDR2 is ANQGSEA. This CDR3 region has 16 residues. The CDR3 spells CSVAGEAGSSYNEQFF. CDR3 sequence (DNA): TGCAGCGTGGCGGGGGAGGCGGGCTCAAGCTACAATGAGCAGTTCTTC.

This clone has just one count. This sequence joins TRBV21-1 and TRBJ1-2; the table names TRBD1, a call not compared with the DNA. TRBV21-1 is an annotated pseudogene. The CDR3 spans 14 residues. The CDR3 protein is CASIKQGPLYGYTF. The CDR3 DNA follows: TGTGCCAGCATCAAACAGGGCCCACTTTATGGCTACACCTTC.

This clone was detected only once. In nucleotides, the CDR3 is TGTGCCAGCAGTTACCTGAGACAAGAGACCCAGTACTTC. Its translation: CASSYLRQETQYF. V gene TRBV6-5 combines with J gene TRBJ2-5, with D unclear. Per the germline V gene, CDR1 is MNHEY and CDR2 is SVGAGI. Trimming removed 2 bases at V and 2 bases at J, with 6 bases between. There are 13 residues in the CDR3.

The chain uses TRBV29-1 and TRBJ1-3; tentatively, D is TRBD1 (5 bases). Looked up from germline, CDR1 is SQVTM and CDR2 is ANQGSEA. This CDR3 region has 15 residues. V lost 4 bases and J 0 bases, leaving 13 bases between the germline ends. The CDR3 loop is CSVGVGAASGNTIYF. CDR3 nucleotide sequence: TGCAGCGTTGGGGTCGGGGCAGCCTCTGGAAACACCATATATTTT.

The rearrangement links TRBV5-4 to TRBJ1-2, with 9 bases matching TRBD1. This CDR3 is built from 15 residues. With 3 bases clipped from V and 5 bases from J, the junction kept 8 bases outside the gene matches. CDR1 and CDR2 (germline): SGHNT, YYREEE (reference sequence). The CDR3 protein is CASSSTQGARYGYTF. The CDR3 nucleotides are TGTGCCAGCAGCTCAACACAGGGGGCGCGATATGGCTACACCTTC.